This T cell receptor (beta chain) was recorded in a study of T cells in Graves' hyperthyroidism and ophthalmopathy. Amplified TCR beta CDR3 regions derived from RNA transcripts. HTBI primers were the set used in a first-round RT-PCR of the TCR CDR3. Using its own MiXCR run on the multiplex PCR reads, TCRdb lists one record per CDR3 protein. In the table there are roughly 520,000 distinct CDR3 sequences, roughly a quarter of which are singletons. With 10 bases clipped from V and 3 bases from J, the junction kept 16 bases outside the gene matches. The CDR3 has 17 residues. Germline V gene lookup returns CDR1 MDHEN and CDR2 SYDVKM. Duration under 3 months, a NOSPECS grade of at least 4, and a Clinical Activity Score of at least 3 characterized the ophthalmopathy patients. Ten or more counts support this clonotype. Its matching antigen is unknown. Points from the study as a whole: Also found in blood were most expanded thyroid clonotypes above 0.001.

This clonotype was sampled from a woman aged 25 to 45 with Graves' ophthalmopathy. This chain joins TRBV28 and TRBJ2-3, with 10 bases that match TRBD1. Sequenced input: blood. CDR3 loop: CATLRLDRGLKTDTQYF. In DNA form, the CDR3 reads TGTGCCACCCTCCGACTTGACAGGGGGCTTAAAACAGATACGCAGTATTTT.